This T cell receptor (beta chain) is drawn from a study of human T cells and chemical hapten exposure. MiXCR, run by TCRdb on the RACE reads, gives a single entry per CDR3 protein. The sample includes about 70,000 distinct CDR3 sequences, around 6.1% seen only once; the top ten take around 3.6%. The time point: healthy volunteer bleed at 6 weeks. Someone pulled total RNA out of unfractionated whole blood. CDR3 size: 16 residues. Germline values: CDR1 SGHTA, CDR2 FQGNSA. The V and J ends lost 1 base and 10 bases, in that order; junction bases with no gene match: 9. The sample was whole blood. The V gene is TRBV7-2, the J gene TRBJ2-1, with 11 nucleotides matching TRBD2. This receptor was obtained from a female donor in good health. Some clones in this sample may be carry-over from other donors' samples. CDR3 in DNA: TGTGCCAGCAGCTTAGAACTAGCGGGAGCAACCCTCGAGCAGTTCTTC. This sequence encodes CASSLELAGATLEQFF.